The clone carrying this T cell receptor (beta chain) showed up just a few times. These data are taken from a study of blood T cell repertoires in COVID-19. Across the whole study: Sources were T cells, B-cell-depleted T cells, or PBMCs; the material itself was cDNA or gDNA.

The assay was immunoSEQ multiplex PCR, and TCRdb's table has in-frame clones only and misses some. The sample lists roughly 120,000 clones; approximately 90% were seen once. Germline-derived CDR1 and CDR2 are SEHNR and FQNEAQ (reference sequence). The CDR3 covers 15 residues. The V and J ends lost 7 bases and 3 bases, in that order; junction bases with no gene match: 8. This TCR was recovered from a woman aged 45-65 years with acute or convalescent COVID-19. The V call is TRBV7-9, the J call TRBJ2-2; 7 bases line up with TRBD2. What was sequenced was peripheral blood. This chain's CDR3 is CASTPRGGDTGELFF. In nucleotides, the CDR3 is TGTGCCAGCACCCCCCGTGGGGGGGACACCGGGGAGCTGTTTTTT.